The next 19 T cell receptor beta chains were all read from a single sample in a study of PD-1 blockade in classical Hodgkin lymphoma. Assay used: immunoSEQ multiplex PCR; TCRdb lists only in-frame clones, some missing. The table has about 21,000 clones, over 70% seen once. Every one of the patients relapsed after autologous stem cell transplantation (brentuximab vedotin exposure was variable). Sequences were derived from peripheral blood mononuclear cells (PBMCs), sampled at baseline. The receptors shown here come from a human donor with classical Hodgkin lymphoma.

The chain joins TRBV5-1 to TRBJ2-5, with D tentatively TRBD2 (5 bases). The CDR3 is made up of 13 amino acids. Looked up from germline, CDR1 is SGHRS and CDR2 is YFSETQ. V was cut by 1 base and J by 5 bases, with 9 bases left in between. For the CDR3, the DNA is TGCGCCAGCAGCTTGTGGGAGCAGGAGACCCAGTACTTC. This sequence encodes CASSLWEQETQYF.

The chain is built from TRBV19 and TRBJ2-1; 13 bases align to TRBD2. With V trimmed by 4 bases and J by 7 bases, 16 bases remained unmatched. There are 19 residues in the CDR3. CDR1 is LNHDA, CDR2 SQIVND, per germline (reference sequence). CDR3 nucleotide sequence: TGTGCCAGTAGTAGAAAGGGACTAGCGGGGCCCCTCCTACGGAATGAGCAGTTCTTC. This codes for CASSRKGLAGPLLRNEQFF.

The CDR3 loop reads CAWSIDGAASYEQYF. CDR3 coding DNA: TGTGCCTGGAGTATAGACGGGGCAGCCTCCTACGAGCAGTACTTC. The chain carries TRBV30 and TRBJ2-7, with D possibly called TRBD1 or TRBD2 (5 bases each). V was cut by 2 bases and J by 0 bases, with 14 bases left in between. CDR1 GTSNPN and CDR2 SVGIG come from the germline V gene (reference sequence). The CDR3 spans 15 residues. Based on the CDR3 plus reference TRBV30 and TRBJ2-7, the full variable domain is SQTIHQWPATLVQPVGSPLSLECTVEGTSNPNLYWYRQAAGRGLQLLFYSVGIGQISSEVPQNLSASRPQDRQFILSSKKLLLSDSGFYLCAWSIDGAASYEQYFGPGTRLTVT.

The CDR3 reads CASSPFGQTLKKPQHF. CDR3 DNA sequence: TGTGCCAGCAGTCCCTTCGGACAGACCTTAAAAAAGCCCCAGCATTTT. J is TRBJ1-5 and V is TRBV28, with D possibly matching TRBD1 (6 bases). The CDR3 has 16 residues. Deletions cut 5 bases from V and 8 bases from J, with 22 bases between. Germline V gene data show CDR1 as MDHEN and CDR2 as SYDVKM.

The rearrangement joins TRBV30 to TRBJ1-5; 7 nucleotides line up with TRBD1. The CDR3 length is 14 residues. The junction had 7 bases not matched to a gene; V was cut back by 1 base and J by 7 bases. Germline V CDR1 and CDR2: GTSNPN, SVGIG (reference sequence). The CDR3: CAWSATGLEQPQHF. The CDR3 coding sequence is TGTGCCTGGAGTGCGACAGGGTTGGAACAGCCCCAGCATTTT.

The CDR3 is CASSLERTDNEQFF. The CDR3 region has the DNA TGTGCCAGCAGCTTAGAGCGTACGGACAATGAGCAGTTCTTC. The rearrangement links TRBV7-7 to TRBJ2-1; D call uncertain. Trimming removed 1 base from V and 5 bases from J, with 9 bases in between. Germline values: CDR1 SSHAT, CDR2 FNYEAQ (reference sequence). This CDR3 region has 14 residues.

The J gene is TRBJ1-6, the V gene TRBV6-5; D gene uncertain. Per the germline V gene, CDR1 is MNHEY and CDR2 is SVGAGI. V was clipped by 4 bases and J by 7 bases, with 17 bases between them. This CDR3 contains 16 residues. CDR3 sequence: CASSSRNGGGNSPLHF. CDR3 nucleotide sequence: TGTGCCAGCAGTTCTAGGAACGGTGGAGGCAATTCACCCCTCCACTTT.

The V and J genes are TRBV7-9 and TRBJ2-7, with TRBD1 identical over 7 bases. V dropped 8 bases and J dropped 6; count of bases not matched to a gene: 7. Germline-derived CDR1 and CDR2 are SEHNR and FQNEAQ (reference sequence). There are 12 residues in the CDR3. Here the CDR3 DNA reads TGTGCCAGCGGGTGGACAGGCCCCGAGCAGTACTTC. As protein: CASGWTGPEQYF.

This sequence joins TRBV5-6 and TRBJ1-2; D not resolved. The CDR3 sequence is 12 residues long. The V end lost 1 base, the J end lost 7 bases, and 8 bases lay between the germline ends. CDR1 is SGHDT, CDR2 YYEEEE, per germline. CDR3: CASSLFNSGYTF. The CDR3 DNA reads as TGTGCCAGCAGCTTGTTTAATAGTGGCTACACCTTC.

This clone was found a few times. The chain is built from TRBV4-2 and TRBJ1-1, with D tentatively TRBD1 (6 bases). With 4 bases removed from V and 2 bases from J, the gap between germline ends came to 11 bases. The CDR3 has 14 amino acids. The V gene's germline CDR1 is LGHNA and CDR2 YNFKEQ. The CDR3 DNA reads as TGTGCCAGCAGCCGAAGGGGGGGAAACACTGAAGCTTTCTTT. It specifies CASSRRGGNTEAFF.

V is TRBV4-3 and J is TRBJ2-2; D is perhaps TRBD2 (6 bases). The V gene's germline CDR1 is LGHNA and CDR2 YSLEER. CDR3 length: 17 residues. Trimming pared 4 bases from V and 5 bases from J, leaving 20 bases between. The CDR3 bases are TGCGCCAGCAGCCCAAGCCCTAGCGCATCGGGGACCGGGGAGCTGTTTTTT. It codes for CASSPSPSASGTGELFF.

The rearrangement uses TRBV19 and TRBJ2-7; TRBD2 matches at 8 bases. The V gene end was trimmed by 10 bases and the J gene end by 7 bases; junction bases not matched to a gene: 18. This CDR3 spans 15 amino acids. CDR1 is LNHDA and CDR2 is SQIVND in the germline V gene (reference sequence). CDR3 amino acids: CANKEFTGGSGEQYF. The CDR3 nucleotides read TGTGCCAACAAAGAGTTTACGGGGGGGTCGGGGGAGCAGTACTTC.

The chain combines TRBV5-1 with TRBJ2-5, with 8 bases lining up with TRBD2. CDR3 length equals 16 residues. CDR1 and CDR2 (germline): SGHRS, YFSETQ. The V gene end was trimmed by 4 bases and the J gene end by 4 bases; junction bases not matched to a gene: 12. The CDR3, as DNA: TGCGCCAGCAGCCTTGGGGCGAGCGGGAGTTTAGAGACCCAGTACTTC. Translating it yields CASSLGASGSLETQYF.

V is TRBV6-4 and J is TRBJ2-1; D might be TRBD2 (5 bases). The CDR3 length is 17 residues. Trimming removed 3 bases from V and 7 bases from J, with 22 bases in between. The V gene's germline CDR1 is MRHNA and CDR2 SNTAGT. CDR3 DNA: TGTGCCAGCAGTGAAGAGAGCGGTCGGGGTATTTGGAATGAGCAGTTCTTC. Translating gives CASSEESGRGIWNEQFF.

The chain combines TRBV28 with TRBJ1-3; D remains ambiguous. The CDR3 is 13 residues long. V lost 6 bases and J lost 0, with 6 bases in between. The germline CDR1 and CDR2 sequences are MDHEN and SYDVKM. The CDR3 coding sequence is TGTGCCAGCAGGCCAGCCTCTGGAAACACCATATATTTT. This gives the protein CASRPASGNTIYF.

This clone is a singleton in its sample. CDR3 DNA: TGTGCCAGCAGCTTAAACGCGGGCTCCTACAATGAGCAGTTCTTC. This translates into CASSLNAGSYNEQFF. This chain links TRBV7-3 with TRBJ2-1, with D perhaps matching TRBD2 (5 bases). This CDR3 is 15 amino acids long. V lost 1 base and J 0 bases, leaving 7 bases between the germline ends. Per the germline V gene, CDR1 is SGHTA and CDR2 is FQGTGA. The whole variable domain, filled in from reference TRBV7-3 and TRBJ2-1, reads GAGVSQTPSNKVTEKGKYVELRCDPISGHTALYWYRQSLGQGPEFLIYFQGTGAADDSGLPNDRFFAVRPEGSVSTLKIQRTERGDSAVYLCASSLNAGSYNEQFFGPGTRLTVL.

The CDR3 DNA is TGTGCCAGCAGCTTGGACTGGGCCTCCGGGGGAACCCTCCACTTT. Encoded protein: CASSLDWASGGTLHF. This chain uses TRBV5-4 with TRBJ1-6; maybe TRBD1 (5 bases). The germline V gene has CDR1 SGHNT and CDR2 YYREEE (reference sequence). The CDR3 extends over 15 amino acids. Trimming pared 0 bases from V and 14 bases from J, leaving 18 bases between.

The chain recombines TRBV11-3 with TRBJ1-1; D is ambiguous. The CDR3 spans 12 residues. V was shortened by 3 bases and J by 4 bases, with 6 bases between the two germline ends. Germline CDR1 SGHNT, CDR2 YENEEA. CDR3 amino acids: CASSFSGTEAFF. The CDR3 DNA sequence: TGTGCCAGCAGCTTTAGCGGCACTGAAGCTTTCTTT.

J is TRBJ1-1 and V is TRBV5-1, with a possible D match to TRBD1 (5 bases). CDR1 SGHRS and CDR2 YFSETQ come from the germline V gene. The V and J ends lost 4 bases and 0 bases respectively, with 7 bases between them. This CDR3 spans 13 amino acids. CDR3 sequence reads: CASSEGMNTEAFF. Here the CDR3 DNA reads TGCGCCAGCAGCGAGGGGATGAACACTGAAGCTTTCTTT.